These 19 T cell receptor beta chains came from one sample sequenced in a study of PD-L1 blockade in urothelial cancer. The method was immunoSEQ multiplex PCR; TCRdb's version includes in-frame clones alone and lacks a portion of them. This table has tens of thousands of clones, about four fifths appearing once. This sample's time point: pretreatment peripheral blood. The sequences come from PBMCs, collected around atezolizumab (anti-PD-L1) treatment. The receptors shown here come from a man in his 70s with urothelial cancer.

The chain is built from TRBV27 and TRBJ2-1; 8 nucleotides match TRBD2. CDR3 size: 15 residues. With V trimmed by 3 bases and J by 8 bases, 9 bases remained unmatched. Germline loops: CDR1 MNHEY, CDR2 SMNVEV (reference sequence). In DNA, the CDR3 is TGTGCCAGCAGTTTGATTAGCGGGATTTATCATGAGCAGTTCTTC. Its translation: CASSLISGIYHEQFF.

The chain uses TRBV7-2 and TRBJ1-1; maybe TRBD1 (6 bases). The V end was cut by 0 bases, the J end by 7 bases, with 9 bases between. CDR3 length: 13 amino acids. Per germline, CDR1 SGHTA and CDR2 FQGNSA. The CDR3 is CASSLALRGEAFF. The CDR3 DNA is TGTGCCAGCAGCTTAGCGCTCAGGGGTGAAGCTTTCTTT.

Only a few counts were recorded for this clone. This sequence joins TRBV2 and TRBJ2-7, with 7 bases matching TRBD1. With V trimmed by 5 bases and J by 5 bases, 6 bases remained unmatched. This CDR3 is 13 amino acids long. In germline, CDR1 is SNHLY, CDR2 FYNNEI. CDR3 DNA: TGTGCCAGCAGTCCACAGGGGTTCAACGAGCAGTACTTC. It yields the protein CASSPQGFNEQYF.

This clone was observed a single time. The rearrangement uses TRBV6-1 and TRBJ1-5; the D gene is possibly TRBD1 (5 bases). The CDR3 contains 15 residues. Germline loops: CDR1 MNHNS, CDR2 SASEGT. Trimming removed 0 bases from V and 1 base from J, with 7 bases in between. CDR3 in amino acids: CASSEAGLSNQPQHF. CDR3 sequence (DNA): TGTGCCAGCAGTGAAGCGGGACTGAGCAATCAGCCCCAGCATTTT.

The V gene is TRBV16, the J gene TRBJ2-5; D is uncertain. CDR3 length: 13 amino acids. V was clipped by 0 bases and J by 3 bases, with 5 bases between them. CDR1 KGHSY and CDR2 FQNENV come from the germline V gene. This CDR3 reads CASSQSREETQYF. CDR3 nucleotide sequence: TGTGCCAGCAGCCAATCTAGAGAAGAGACCCAGTACTTC.

This clone was seen just once. The rearrangement uses TRBV10-2 and TRBJ2-7, with TRBD2 as a possible D gene (5 bases). The CDR3 is made up of 18 amino acids. Germline values: CDR1 WSHSY, CDR2 SAAADI. Trimming removed 8 bases from V and 7 bases from J, with 33 bases in between. CDR3 coding DNA: TGCGCCAGCCTTGCTTGGCCAAGTAGGAGCGGACCTCCGGGGGAGCAGTACTTC. This codes for CASLAWPSRSGPPGEQYF.

This clone has only a few counts. The chain uses TRBV5-4 and TRBJ2-7; 7 positions match TRBD1. The V gene end was trimmed by 3 bases and the J gene end by 2 bases; junction bases not matched to a gene: 2. Looked up from germline, CDR1 is SGHNT and CDR2 is YYREEE (reference sequence). There are 13 residues in the CDR3. Here the CDR3 DNA reads TGTGCCAGCAGCTCGACAGGGCCCTACGAGCAGTACTTC. This translates into CASSSTGPYEQYF.

The chain uses TRBV10-3 and TRBJ1-1; TRBD1 agrees at 9 bases. The V gene's germline CDR1 is ENHRY and CDR2 SYGVKD. The CDR3 totals 16 residues. The junction had 13 bases not matched to a gene; V was cut back by 10 bases and J by 1 base. The CDR3 DNA follows: TGTGCCACCACCGTACAGGGGGCGCCAGGGAACACTGAAGCTTTCTTT. This sequence encodes CATTVQGAPGNTEAFF.

V is TRBV13 and J is TRBJ2-2; D perhaps matches TRBD1 (6 bases). Deletions cut 5 bases from V and 8 bases from J, with 15 bases between. The CDR3 spans 14 residues. Looked up from germline, CDR1 is PRHDT and CDR2 is FYEKMQ (reference sequence). CDR3 protein: CASSAFTTGGELFF. The CDR3 bases are TGTGCCAGCAGCGCCTTCACGACAGGTGGGGAGCTGTTTTTT.

The chain joins TRBV19 to TRBJ1-3, with a possible D match to TRBD1 (5 bases). Germline V lookup: CDR1 LNHDA, CDR2 SQIVND (reference sequence). The CDR3 sequence is 17 residues long. V was cut by 6 bases and J by 0 bases, with 18 bases left in between. CDR3 in DNA: TGTGCCAGTAGCCGTCCCGGAACAGGCCGCTCTGGAAACACCATATATTTT. Translating it yields CASSRPGTGRSGNTIYF.

V usage is TRBV4-1 and J usage is TRBJ1-3, with a weak D call TRBD1 (5 bases). The CDR3 consists of 16 residues. Germline assignment: CDR1 MGHRA and CDR2 YSYEKL. Trimming took 2 bases from V and 0 from J, leaving 11 bases between them. This CDR3 is CASSQPFRDSGNTIYF. The CDR3 DNA reads as TGCGCCAGCAGCCAACCTTTCAGGGACTCTGGAAACACCATATATTTT.

The chain joins TRBV19 to TRBJ2-1; the D gene is possibly TRBD2 (5 bases). Trimming removed 6 bases from V and 7 bases from J, with 16 bases in between. The CDR3 runs 14 residues. Germline V gene data show CDR1 as LNHDA and CDR2 as SQIVND (reference sequence). CDR3 protein: CASSSGGGGNEQFF. CDR3 DNA: TGTGCCAGTAGCTCTGGCGGAGGCGGTAATGAGCAGTTCTTC.

In regard to this clone: Other DNA sequences within the sample encode an identical CDR3. The rearrangement links TRBV19 to TRBJ1-2; maybe TRBD1 (5 bases). Trimming pared 9 bases from V and 4 bases from J, leaving 12 bases between. Germline V gene data show CDR1 as LNHDA and CDR2 as SQIVND (reference sequence). The CDR3 is made up of 12 amino acids. The CDR3: CASGGESYGYTF. The CDR3 DNA reads TGTGCCAGCGGAGGGGAGTCCTATGGCTACACCTTC. The full variable domain, in which reference TRBV19 and TRBJ1-2 provide the parts outside the CDR3, is DGGITQSPKYLFRKEGQNVTLSCEQNLNHDAMYWYRQDPGQGLRLIYYSQIVNDFQKGDIAEGYSVSREKKESFPLTVTSAQKNPTAFYLCASGGESYGYTFGSGTRLTVV.

V is TRBV2 and J is TRBJ1-2; 9 nucleotides align to TRBD1. Germline CDR1 reads SNHLY; CDR2 reads FYNNEI. The CDR3 has 13 residues. V trimming: 7 bases; J trimming: 8 bases; junction bases outside the gene matches: 8. As DNA, the CDR3 is TGTGCCAGCACCAACAGGGGGCACGGAGGCTACACCTTC. Residues: CASTNRGHGGYTF.

This clone was detected only a few times. V and J are TRBV10-2 and TRBJ1-1; no clear D gene. Germline CDR1 is WSHSY and CDR2 is SAAADI. The CDR3 runs to 14 residues. The ends were cut back, 7 bases at V and 0 bases at J, with 12 bases in the middle. In nucleotides, the CDR3 is TGCGCCAGCATAGGGAGCGTTATGAACACTGAAGCTTTCTTT. As protein: CASIGSVMNTEAFF.

J is TRBJ1-4 and V is TRBV7-6; 8 bases align to TRBD1. There are 19 residues in the CDR3. The V segment lost 5 bases and the J segment 1 base; nucleotides outside the gene matches: 15. The germline CDR1 and CDR2 sequences are SGHVS and FNYEAQ. CDR3 bases: TGTGCCAGCAGCCCTCTGGTCCCGGGACAGGCCCGAACTAATGAAAAACTGTTTTTT. Residues: CASSPLVPGQARTNEKLFF.

The gene calls are TRBV10-3 and TRBJ2-5; TRBD2 agrees at 12 bases. The junction had 11 bases not matched to a gene; V was cut back by 4 bases and J by 5 bases. CDR1 ENHRY and CDR2 SYGVKD come from the germline V gene. This CDR3 is built from 17 residues. CDR3 residues: CAISGTPSGRAQETQYF. CDR3 DNA sequence: TGTGCCATCAGTGGTACCCCTAGCGGGAGGGCCCAGGAGACCCAGTACTTC.

The genes are TRBV28 and TRBJ1-2; no definite D call. V was trimmed by 3 bases and J by 8 bases, leaving 10 bases between them. Looked up from germline, CDR1 is MDHEN and CDR2 is SYDVKM. This CDR3 has 12 amino acids. The CDR3 region has the DNA TGTGCCAGCAGTTTCGAGCGAAGGGGCTACACCTTC. It translates to CASSFERRGYTF.

The count of this clone is one. This rearrangement joins TRBV5-6 to TRBJ2-1; 10 positions match TRBD1. V gave up 4 bases and J gave up 2 bases; unmatched junction bases: 6. The CDR3 loop spans 16 amino acids. Germline lookup yields CDR1 SGHDT and CDR2 YYEEEE. CDR3 in amino acids: CASSRDRGQTYNEQFF. The CDR3 DNA reads as TGTGCCAGCAGCAGGGACAGGGGCCAAACCTACAATGAGCAGTTCTTC. The full variable domain, with the rest looked up from reference TRBV5-6 and TRBJ2-1, is DAGVTQSPTHLIKTRGQQVTLRCSPKSGHDTVSWYQQALGQGPQFIFQYYEEEERQRGNFPDRFSGHQFPNYSSELNVNALLLGDSALYLCASSRDRGQTYNEQFFGPGTRLTVL.